This is a list of T cell receptor beta chains from one sample in a study of blood T cell repertoires in COVID-19. Clones were sequenced by immunoSEQ multiplex PCR, and TCRdb holds only the in-frame ones, with some missing. This sample carries about 98,000 clones, approximately 79% of them seen once, and the ten largest clones take under 13%. The sequencing sample was made of peripheral blood. These receptors were obtained from a man between 70 and 80 years old with active or convalescent COVID-19. The conserved cysteine and the conserved F or W are not part of the CDR3 here. Fields, in order: V gene, J gene, CDR3 protein.

V gene: TRBV5-6; J gene: TRBJ2-5; CDR3 protein: ASSLGTGKETQY
V gene: TRBV10-2; J gene: TRBJ2-3; CDR3 protein: ASSEASGGVDTQY
V gene: TRBV5-1; J gene: TRBJ2-3; CDR3 protein: ACSGGAYTDTQY
V gene: TRBV6-5; J gene: TRBJ2-7; CDR3 protein: ASAGQGNHEQY
V gene: TRBV11-3; J gene: TRBJ2-3; CDR3 protein: ASSLWPGQGPDTQY
V gene: TRBV6-1; J gene: TRBJ2-7; CDR3 protein: ASSEGGGQQY
V gene: TRBV7-9; J gene: TRBJ1-1; CDR3 protein: ASSPRGASEAF
V gene: TRBV19; J gene: TRBJ2-3; CDR3 protein: ASSIGTASTDTQY
V gene: TRBV27; J gene: TRBJ2-1; CDR3 protein: ASSPGRGGYNEQF
V gene: TRBV5-5; J gene: TRBJ1-1; CDR3 protein: ASSLVTGGNTEAF
V gene: TRBV11-3; J gene: TRBJ1-5; CDR3 protein: ASSLGGDQPQH
V gene: TRBV10-1; J gene: TRBJ2-6; CDR3 protein: ASSAGSGANVLT
V gene: TRBV11-3; J gene: TRBJ2-3; CDR3 protein: ASRRTRNTDTQY
V gene: TRBV11-3; J gene: TRBJ2-7; CDR3 protein: ASSPRATQGEQY
V gene: TRBV29-1; J gene: TRBJ1-2; CDR3 protein: SVEFNNYGYT
V gene: TRBV19; J gene: TRBJ1-2; CDR3 protein: ASSQTGEYGSYGYT
V gene: TRBV19; J gene: TRBJ2-3; CDR3 protein: ASSIFGRGGTDTQY
V gene: TRBV7-9; J gene: TRBJ2-2; CDR3 protein: ASSLYFRTGVHGELF
V gene: TRBV10-2; J gene: TRBJ2-5; CDR3 protein: ASSEPAGGATQY
V gene: TRBV15; J gene: TRBJ1-1; CDR3 protein: ATSRGTGRNTEAF
V gene: TRBV30; J gene: TRBJ2-7; CDR3 protein: AWSEGGTITYEQY
V gene: TRBV7-9; J gene: TRBJ1-1; CDR3 protein: AIQVGMNTEAF
V gene: TRBV3-1/TRBV3-2; J gene: TRBJ2-6; CDR3 protein: ASSQDQRGGRVSGANVLT
V gene: TRBV11-1; J gene: TRBJ2-7; CDR3 protein: ASSRGDSYEQY
V gene: TRBV9; J gene: TRBJ1-6; CDR3 protein: ASSVGRENSPLH
V gene: TRBV11-2; J gene: TRBJ2-6; CDR3 protein: ASSSIRGSGANVLT
V gene: TRBV9; J gene: TRBJ2-3; CDR3 protein: ASSDNTRGLTDTQY
V gene: TRBV4-2; J gene: TRBJ1-4; CDR3 protein: ASSQPGQGFEKLF
V gene: TRBV6-5; J gene: TRBJ1-6; CDR3 protein: ASSFRLSSYNSPLH
V gene: TRBV6-4; J gene: TRBJ1-5; CDR3 protein: ARIPFQGKFSQPQH
V gene: TRBV10-3; J gene: TRBJ1-1; CDR3 protein: AISVQGQNTEAF
V gene: TRBV13; J gene: TRBJ1-1; CDR3 protein: ASSRRDRGTEAF
V gene: TRBV27; J gene: TRBJ1-6; CDR3 protein: ASSLSDRVRSPLH
V gene: TRBV5-1; J gene: TRBJ1-6; CDR3 protein: ASSGQPNNSPLH
V gene: TRBV3-1/TRBV3-2; J gene: TRBJ1-2; CDR3 protein: AGLPNRENYGYT
V gene: TRBV30; J gene: TRBJ1-3; CDR3 protein: AWSPSWQGGNTIY
V gene: TRBV6-2/TRBV6-3; J gene: TRBJ2-5; CDR3 protein: ASSQLNPGLAETQY
V gene: TRBV2; J gene: TRBJ2-5; CDR3 protein: ASSGNREKTQY
V gene: TRBV7-9; J gene: TRBJ2-2; CDR3 protein: ASSVAGANTGELF
V gene: TRBV28; J gene: TRBJ1-5; CDR3 protein: ASSPQGGGYSNQPQH
V gene: TRBV3-1/TRBV3-2; J gene: TRBJ2-5; CDR3 protein: ASSQPGLAGPRETQY
V gene: TRBV7-9; J gene: TRBJ1-5; CDR3 protein: ASSIGQGESQPQH
V gene: TRBV27; J gene: TRBJ2-1; CDR3 protein: ASSLSSGGSYNEQF
V gene: TRBV5-6; J gene: TRBJ1-1; CDR3 protein: ASSYGTFEAF
V gene: TRBV6-6; J gene: TRBJ1-6; CDR3 protein: ASIGSENYNSPLH
V gene: TRBV7-8; J gene: TRBJ2-1; CDR3 protein: ASSLDWGSDEQF
V gene: TRBV18; J gene: TRBJ2-5; CDR3 protein: ASSPATTETQY
V gene: TRBV2; J gene: TRBJ2-3; CDR3 protein: AKTQTGMGTDTQY
V gene: TRBV3-1/TRBV3-2; J gene: TRBJ1-4; CDR3 protein: ASSPLGTGGLSTNEKLF
V gene: TRBV2; J gene: TRBJ2-1; CDR3 protein: ASSAYRGNYNEQF
V gene: TRBV5-1; J gene: TRBJ1-4; CDR3 protein: ASSLGQGREKLF
V gene: TRBV2; J gene: TRBJ1-3; CDR3 protein: ASRDSLLDTIY
V gene: TRBV7-7; J gene: TRBJ2-5; CDR3 protein: ASSGSLAGGETQY
V gene: TRBV12-5; J gene: TRBJ2-7; CDR3 protein: ASGLSPRQGEQY
V gene: TRBV30; J gene: TRBJ1-5; CDR3 protein: AWSVPGGHQPQH
V gene: TRBV5-4; J gene: TRBJ2-4; CDR3 protein: ASSLAGGLAKNIQY
V gene: TRBV18; J gene: TRBJ2-7; CDR3 protein: ASSPLGASSYEQY